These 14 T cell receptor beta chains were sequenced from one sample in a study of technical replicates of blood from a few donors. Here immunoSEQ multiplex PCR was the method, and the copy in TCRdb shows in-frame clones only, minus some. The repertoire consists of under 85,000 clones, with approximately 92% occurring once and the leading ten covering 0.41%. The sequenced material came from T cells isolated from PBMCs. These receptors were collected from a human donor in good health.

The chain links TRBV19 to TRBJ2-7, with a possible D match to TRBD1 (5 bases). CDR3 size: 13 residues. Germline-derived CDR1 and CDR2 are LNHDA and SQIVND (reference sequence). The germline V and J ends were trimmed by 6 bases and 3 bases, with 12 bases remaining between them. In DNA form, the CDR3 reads TGTGCCAGTAGCGGCTGGCAGGGCTACGAGCAGTACTTC. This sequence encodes CASSGWQGYEQYF.

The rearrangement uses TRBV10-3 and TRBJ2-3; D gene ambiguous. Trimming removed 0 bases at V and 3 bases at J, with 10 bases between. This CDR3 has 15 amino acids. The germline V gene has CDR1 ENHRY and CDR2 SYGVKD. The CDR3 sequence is CAISESMTFTDTQYF. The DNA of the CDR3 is TGTGCCATCAGTGAGTCGATGACTTTTACAGATACGCAGTATTTT.

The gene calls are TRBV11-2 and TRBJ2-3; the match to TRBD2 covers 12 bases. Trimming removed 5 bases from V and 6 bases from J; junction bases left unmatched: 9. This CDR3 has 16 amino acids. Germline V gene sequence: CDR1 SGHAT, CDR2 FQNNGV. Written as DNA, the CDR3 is TGTGCCAGCAGCGCCCTAGCGGGAGGGTATATGGATACGCAGTATTTT. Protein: CASSALAGGYMDTQYF.

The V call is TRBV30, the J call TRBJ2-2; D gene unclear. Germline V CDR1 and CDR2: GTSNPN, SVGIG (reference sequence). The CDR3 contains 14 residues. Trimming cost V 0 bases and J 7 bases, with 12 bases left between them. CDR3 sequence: CAWSVGFRGGELFF. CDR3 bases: TGTGCCTGGAGTGTAGGTTTTCGCGGCGGGGAGCTGTTTTTT.

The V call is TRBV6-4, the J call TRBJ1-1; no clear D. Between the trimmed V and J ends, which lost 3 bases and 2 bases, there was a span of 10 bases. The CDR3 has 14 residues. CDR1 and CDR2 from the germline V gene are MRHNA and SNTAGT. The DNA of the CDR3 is TGTGCCAGCAGTGAGGACGGACTTAACACTGAAGCTTTCTTT. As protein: CASSEDGLNTEAFF.

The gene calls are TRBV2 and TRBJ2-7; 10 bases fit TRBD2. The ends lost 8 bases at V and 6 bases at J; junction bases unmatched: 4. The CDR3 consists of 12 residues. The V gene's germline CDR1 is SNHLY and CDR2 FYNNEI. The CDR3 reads CASLAGVAEQYF. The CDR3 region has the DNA TGTGCCAGCCTAGCGGGAGTTGCCGAGCAGTACTTC.

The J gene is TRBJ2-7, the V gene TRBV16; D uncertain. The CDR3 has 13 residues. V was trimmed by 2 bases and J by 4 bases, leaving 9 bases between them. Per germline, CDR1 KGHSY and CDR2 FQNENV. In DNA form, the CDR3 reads TGTGCCAGCAGCCAACGACTTGAATACGAGCAGTACTTC. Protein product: CASSQRLEYEQYF.

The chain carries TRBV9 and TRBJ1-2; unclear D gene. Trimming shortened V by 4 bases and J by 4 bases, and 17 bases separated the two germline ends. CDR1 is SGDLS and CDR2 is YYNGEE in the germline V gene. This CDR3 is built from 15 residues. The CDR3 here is CASSPHRQAPYGYTF. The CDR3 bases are TGTGCCAGCAGCCCCCACCGGCAGGCCCCCTATGGCTACACCTTC.

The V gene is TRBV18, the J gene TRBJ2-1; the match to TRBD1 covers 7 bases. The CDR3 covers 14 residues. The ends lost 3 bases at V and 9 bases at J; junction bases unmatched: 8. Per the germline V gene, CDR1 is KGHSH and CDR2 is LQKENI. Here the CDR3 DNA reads TGTGCCAGCTCACCCCTGACAGGGACGATTGAGCAGTTCTTC. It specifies CASSPLTGTIEQFF. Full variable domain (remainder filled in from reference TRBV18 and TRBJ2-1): NAGVMQNPRHLVRRRGQEARLRCSPMKGHSHVYWYRQLPEEGLKFMVYLQKENIIDESGMPKERFSAEFPKEGPSILRIQQVVRGDSAAYFCASSPLTGTIEQFFGPGTRLTVL.

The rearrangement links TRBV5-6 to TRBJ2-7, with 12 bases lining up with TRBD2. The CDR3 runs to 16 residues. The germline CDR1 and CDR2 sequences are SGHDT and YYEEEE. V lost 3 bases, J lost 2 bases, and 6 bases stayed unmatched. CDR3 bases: TGTGCCAGCAGCTCAGGACTAGCGGGATACACCTACGAGCAGTACTTC. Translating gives CASSSGLAGYTYEQYF.

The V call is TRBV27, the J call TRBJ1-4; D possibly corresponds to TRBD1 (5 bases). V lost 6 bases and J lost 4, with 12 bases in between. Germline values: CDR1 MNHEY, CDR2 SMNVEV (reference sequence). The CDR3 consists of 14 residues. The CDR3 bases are TGTGCCAGCAGAGACAGAGCGGGTAATGAAAAACTGTTTTTT. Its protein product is CASRDRAGNEKLFF.

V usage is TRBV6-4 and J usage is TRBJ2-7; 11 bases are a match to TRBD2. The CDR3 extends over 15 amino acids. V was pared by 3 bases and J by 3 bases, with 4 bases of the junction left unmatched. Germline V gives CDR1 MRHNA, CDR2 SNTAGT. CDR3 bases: TGTGCCAGCAGTGAACTAGCGGGGGCCGACTACGAGCAGTACTTC. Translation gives CASSELAGADYEQYF.

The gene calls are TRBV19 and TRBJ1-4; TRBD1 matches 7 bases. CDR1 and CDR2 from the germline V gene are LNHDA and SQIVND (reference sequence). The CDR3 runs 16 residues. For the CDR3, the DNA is TGTGTCAGAAGGTTACGGGACAGAGCAACTAATGAAAAACTGTTTTTT. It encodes CVRRLRDRATNEKLFF.

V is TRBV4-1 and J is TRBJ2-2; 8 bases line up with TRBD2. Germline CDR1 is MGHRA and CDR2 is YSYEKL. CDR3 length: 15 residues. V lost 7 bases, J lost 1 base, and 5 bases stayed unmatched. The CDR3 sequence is CASTPAGGNTGELFF. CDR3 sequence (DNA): TGCGCCAGCACTCCTGCGGGAGGGAACACCGGGGAGCTGTTTTTT.